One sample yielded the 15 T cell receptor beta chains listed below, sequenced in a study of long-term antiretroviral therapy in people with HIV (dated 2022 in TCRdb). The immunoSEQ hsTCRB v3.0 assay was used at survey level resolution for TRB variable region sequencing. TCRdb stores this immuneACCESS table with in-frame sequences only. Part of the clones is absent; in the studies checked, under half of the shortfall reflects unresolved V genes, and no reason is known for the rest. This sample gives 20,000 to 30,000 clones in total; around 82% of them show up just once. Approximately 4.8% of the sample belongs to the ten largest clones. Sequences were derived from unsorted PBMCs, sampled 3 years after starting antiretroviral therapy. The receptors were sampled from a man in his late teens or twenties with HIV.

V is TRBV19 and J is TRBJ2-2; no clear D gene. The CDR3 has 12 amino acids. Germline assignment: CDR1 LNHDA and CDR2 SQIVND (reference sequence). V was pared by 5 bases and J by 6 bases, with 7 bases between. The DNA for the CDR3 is TGTGCCAGTAGTTTCCGACCCGGGGAGCTGTTTTTT. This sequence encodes CASSFRPGELFF.

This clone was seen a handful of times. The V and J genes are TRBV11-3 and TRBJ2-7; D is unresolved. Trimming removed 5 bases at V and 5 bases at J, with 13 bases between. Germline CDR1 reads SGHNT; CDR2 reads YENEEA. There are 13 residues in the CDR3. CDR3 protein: CASSTFTTDEQYV. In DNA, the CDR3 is TGTGCCAGCAGCACCTTTACTACCGACGAGCAGTACGTC.

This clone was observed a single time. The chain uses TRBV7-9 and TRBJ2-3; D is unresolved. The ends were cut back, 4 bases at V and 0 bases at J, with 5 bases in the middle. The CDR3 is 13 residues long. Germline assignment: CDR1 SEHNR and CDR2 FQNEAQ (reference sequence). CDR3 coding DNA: TGTGCCAGCAGCTCCTCCAGCACAGATACGCAGTATTTT. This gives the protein CASSSSSTDTQYF.

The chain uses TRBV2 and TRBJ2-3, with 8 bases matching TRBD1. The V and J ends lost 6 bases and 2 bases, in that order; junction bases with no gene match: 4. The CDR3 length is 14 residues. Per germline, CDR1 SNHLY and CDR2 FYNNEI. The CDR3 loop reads CASRRDRNTDTQYF. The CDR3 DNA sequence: TGTGCCAGCAGGAGGGACAGGAACACAGATACGCAGTATTTT.

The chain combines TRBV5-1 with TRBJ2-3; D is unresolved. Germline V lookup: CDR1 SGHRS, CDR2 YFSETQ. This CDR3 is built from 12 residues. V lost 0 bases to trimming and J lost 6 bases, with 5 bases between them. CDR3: CASSLGVDTQYF. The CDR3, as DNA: TGCGCCAGCAGCTTGGGCGTGGATACGCAGTATTTT.

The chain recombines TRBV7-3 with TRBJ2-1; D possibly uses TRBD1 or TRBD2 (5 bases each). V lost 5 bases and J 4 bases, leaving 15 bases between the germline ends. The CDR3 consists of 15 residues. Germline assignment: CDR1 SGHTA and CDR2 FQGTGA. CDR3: CASSPRGGRYNEQFF. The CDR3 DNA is TGTGCCAGCAGCCCCCGTGGGGGTAGGTACAATGAGCAGTTCTTC.

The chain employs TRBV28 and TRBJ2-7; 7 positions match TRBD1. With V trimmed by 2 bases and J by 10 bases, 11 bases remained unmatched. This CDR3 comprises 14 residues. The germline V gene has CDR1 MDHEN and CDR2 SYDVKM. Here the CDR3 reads CASSLPSDREGQYF. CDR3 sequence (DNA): TGTGCCAGCAGTTTACCCAGCGACAGGGAAGGCCAGTACTTC.

CDR3 sequence reads: CASSIQTGRYGYTF. CDR3 sequence (DNA): TGTGCCAGCAGCATACAGACAGGGCGCTATGGCTACACCTTC. J is TRBJ1-2 and V is TRBV7-8; 7 bases are shared with TRBD1. This CDR3 is built from 14 residues. CDR1 and CDR2 (germline): SGHVS, FQNEAQ. V was clipped by 5 bases and J by 4 bases; unmatched bases: 7.

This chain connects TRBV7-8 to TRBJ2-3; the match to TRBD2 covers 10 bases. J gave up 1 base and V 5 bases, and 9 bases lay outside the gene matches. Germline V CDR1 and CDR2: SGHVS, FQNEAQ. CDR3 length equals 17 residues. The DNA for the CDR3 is TGTGCCAGCAGCGTTACACTTACTAGCGGGGGCACAGATACGCAGTATTTT. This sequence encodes CASSVTLTSGGTDTQYF.

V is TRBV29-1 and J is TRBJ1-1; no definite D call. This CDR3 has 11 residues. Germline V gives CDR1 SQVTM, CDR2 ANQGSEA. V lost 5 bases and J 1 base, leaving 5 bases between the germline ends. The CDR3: CSVPANTEAFF. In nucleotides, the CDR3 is TGCAGCGTTCCCGCGAACACTGAAGCTTTCTTT. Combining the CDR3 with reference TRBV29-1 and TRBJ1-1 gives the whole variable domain SAVISQKPSRDICQRGTSLTIQCQVDSQVTMMFWYRQQPGQSLTLIATANQGSEATYESGFVIDKFPISRPNLTFSTLTVSNMSPEDSSIYLCSVPANTEAFFGQGTRLTVV.

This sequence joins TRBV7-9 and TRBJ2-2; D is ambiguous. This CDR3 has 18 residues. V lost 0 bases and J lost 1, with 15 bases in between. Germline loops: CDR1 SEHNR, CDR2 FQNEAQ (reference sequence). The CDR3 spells CASSLAWPVKRNTGELFF. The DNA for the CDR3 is TGTGCCAGCAGCTTAGCGTGGCCGGTCAAGAGGAACACCGGGGAGCTGTTTTTT.

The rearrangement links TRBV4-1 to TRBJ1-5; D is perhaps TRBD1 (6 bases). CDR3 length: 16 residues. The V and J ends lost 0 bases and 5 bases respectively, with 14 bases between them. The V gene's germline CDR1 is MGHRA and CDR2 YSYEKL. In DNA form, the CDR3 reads TGCGCCAGCAGCCAAGAGGGTGGGGGCGCCTATCAGCCCCAGCATTTT. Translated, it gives CASSQEGGGAYQPQHF.

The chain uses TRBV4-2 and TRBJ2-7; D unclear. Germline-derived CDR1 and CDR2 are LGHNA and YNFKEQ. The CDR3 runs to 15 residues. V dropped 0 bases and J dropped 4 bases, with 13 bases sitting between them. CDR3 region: CASSQDWNSEYEQYV. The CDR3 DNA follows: TGTGCCAGCAGCCAAGATTGGAACTCCGAGTACGAGCAGTACGTC.

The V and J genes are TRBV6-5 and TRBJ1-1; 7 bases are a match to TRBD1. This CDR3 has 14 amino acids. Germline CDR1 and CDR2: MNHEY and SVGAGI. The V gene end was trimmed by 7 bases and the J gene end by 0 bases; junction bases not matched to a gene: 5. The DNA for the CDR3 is TGTGCCAGCACCCCACAGGGGATGAACACTGAAGCTTTCTTT. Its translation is CASTPQGMNTEAFF.

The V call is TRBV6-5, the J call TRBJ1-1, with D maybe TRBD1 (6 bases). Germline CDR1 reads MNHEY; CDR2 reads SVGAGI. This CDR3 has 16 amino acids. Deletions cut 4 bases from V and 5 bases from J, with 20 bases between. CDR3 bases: TGTGCCAGCAGTTCCGCCTTCCTGAGGGGGAATACTGAAGCTTTCTTT. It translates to CASSSAFLRGNTEAFF.